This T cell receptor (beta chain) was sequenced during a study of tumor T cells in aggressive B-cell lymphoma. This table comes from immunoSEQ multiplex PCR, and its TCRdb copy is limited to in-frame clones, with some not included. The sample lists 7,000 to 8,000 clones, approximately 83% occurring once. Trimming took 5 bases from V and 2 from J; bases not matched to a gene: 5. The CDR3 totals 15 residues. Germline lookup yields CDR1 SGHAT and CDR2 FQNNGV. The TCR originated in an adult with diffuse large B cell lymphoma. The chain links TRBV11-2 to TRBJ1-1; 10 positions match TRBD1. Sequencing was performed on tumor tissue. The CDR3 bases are TGTGCCAGCAGCCCGTGGACAGGGGGAAACACTGAAGCTTTCTTT. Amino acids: CASSPWTGGNTEAFF.